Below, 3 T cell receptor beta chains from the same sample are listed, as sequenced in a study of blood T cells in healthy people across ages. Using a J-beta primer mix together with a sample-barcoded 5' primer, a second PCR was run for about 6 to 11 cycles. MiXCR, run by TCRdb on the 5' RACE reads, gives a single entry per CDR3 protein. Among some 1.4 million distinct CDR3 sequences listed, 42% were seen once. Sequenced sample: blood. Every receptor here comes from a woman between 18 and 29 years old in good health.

In DNA form, the CDR3 reads TGTGCCAGCAGCCCCTACGCCGGGACTAGCTCTGCCGGGGAGCTGTTTTTT. Protein sequence: CASSPYAGTSSAGELFF. The chain has TRBV7-6 and TRBJ2-2; TRBD2 matches at 9 bases. The CDR3 totals 17 residues. V lost 5 bases to trimming and J lost 6 bases; unmatched junction nucleotides: 13. Looked up from germline, CDR1 is SGHVS and CDR2 is FNYEAQ.

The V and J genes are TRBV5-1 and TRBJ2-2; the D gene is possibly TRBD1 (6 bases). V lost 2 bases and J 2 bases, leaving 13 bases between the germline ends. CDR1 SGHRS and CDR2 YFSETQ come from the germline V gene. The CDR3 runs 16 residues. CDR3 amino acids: CASSLDRRPNTGELFF. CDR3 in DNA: TGCGCCAGCAGCTTAGACAGGAGGCCCAACACCGGGGAGCTGTTTTTT.

The CDR3, as DNA: TGTGCCAGCAGCTTTGAGGACAGGGGGGCCTACGAGCAGTACTTC. It codes for CASSFEDRGAYEQYF. The rearrangement uses TRBV7-6 and TRBJ2-7; 10 nucleotides agree with TRBD1. Germline V gene lookup returns CDR1 SGHVS and CDR2 FNYEAQ. The length of the CDR3 is 15 residues. Trimming removed 3 bases from V and 2 bases from J; junction bases left unmatched: 4. Supplemented by reference TRBV7-6 and TRBJ2-7, the full variable domain reads GAGVSQSPRYKVTKRGQDVALRCDPISGHVSLYWYRQALGQGPEFLTYFNYEAQQDKSGLPNDRFSAERPEGSISTLTIQRTEQRDSAMYRCASSFEDRGAYEQYFGPGTRLTVT.